This T cell receptor beta chain was captured in a study of blood T cell repertoires in COVID-19. Overall study context: PBMCs, B-cell-depleted T cells, or T cells provided the cDNA or gDNA that made up the material.

Trimming left V 2 bases short and J 4 bases short, with 5 bases between. The CDR3 has 12 residues. Looked up from germline, CDR1 is MDHEN and CDR2 is SYDVKM. This clone has just a few counts. The identical CDR3 is also encoded by other nucleotide sequences in the sample. Original analysis: Researchers report that nucleated cell counts were estimated from reference gene primer amplification. The data were produced by immunoSEQ multiplex PCR, yet TCRdb's version contains in-frame clones alone and is incomplete. Clone size and the V and J calls come from that table; the DNA yielded D and trimming. The table lists about 68,000 clones, roughly 85% of them singletons.

This receptor was identified in a woman aged 60-70 years with acute or convalescent COVID-19. Source material: peripheral blood. V usage is TRBV28 and J usage is TRBJ1-2; D is unclear. CDR3 DNA: TGTGCCAGCAGTTTAAACTCCTATGGCTACACCTTC. Translation gives CASSLNSYGYTF.